This note documents a single T cell receptor (beta chain) sequence. Time point indicated: persistent/refractory GD, antithyroid drugs over 5 years with positive TRAb. Extracted PBMC RNA gave rise to the TCR library. CDR3-region Arm-PCR and iRepertoire HTBI primers produced the TCR beta libraries. MiXCR was run by TCRdb on the multiplex PCR reads, yielding one entry per CDR3 protein. This table holds about 430,000 distinct CDR3 sequences, roughly 23% found once. The V end lost 2 bases, the J end lost 4 bases, and 9 bases lay between the germline ends. Germline CDR1 and CDR2: KGHSH and LQKENI. This CDR3 has 13 residues. This record belongs to a study of regulatory T cells in long-lasting Graves disease.

The TCR originated in a female donor with Graves disease. The rearrangement joins TRBV18 to TRBJ2-7, with D possibly TRBD1 on 5 matching bases. This material consisted of peripheral blood mononuclear cells (PBMCs), taken when the disease was refractory, from a patient treated with antithyroid drugs. Written as DNA, the CDR3 is TGTGCCAGCTCACCAGGTCCAGGGTACGAGCAGTACTTC. It is translated as CASSPGPGYEQYF.